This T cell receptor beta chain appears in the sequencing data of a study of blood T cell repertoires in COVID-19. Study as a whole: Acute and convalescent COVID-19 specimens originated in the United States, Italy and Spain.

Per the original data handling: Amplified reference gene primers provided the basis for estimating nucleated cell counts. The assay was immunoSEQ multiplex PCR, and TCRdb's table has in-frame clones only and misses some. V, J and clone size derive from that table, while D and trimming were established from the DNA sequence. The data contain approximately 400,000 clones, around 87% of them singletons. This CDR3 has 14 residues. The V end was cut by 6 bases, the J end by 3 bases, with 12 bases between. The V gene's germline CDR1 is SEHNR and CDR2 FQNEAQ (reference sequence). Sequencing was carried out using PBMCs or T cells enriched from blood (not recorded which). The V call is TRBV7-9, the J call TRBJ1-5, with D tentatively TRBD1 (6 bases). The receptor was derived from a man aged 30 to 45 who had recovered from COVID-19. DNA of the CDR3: TGTGCCAGCAGTCCGACAGGTTTCAATCAGCCCCAGCATTTT. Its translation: CASSPTGFNQPQHF.